This T cell receptor (beta chain) appears in the sequencing data of a study of shared clonotypes between healthy human individuals. Study-wide results and caveats: Sorted-subset samples were not fully sequenced, rarefaction indicated.

The CDR3 runs to 13 residues. V gave up 0 bases and J gave up 3 bases, with 6 bases separating them. The germline V gene encodes CDR1 KGHSH and CDR2 LQKENI. A note on this clone: Its target is not known.

Here immunoSEQ multiplex PCR was the method, and the copy in TCRdb shows in-frame clones only, minus some. The sample shows millions of clones, over 85% of them seen only once. The rearrangement uses TRBV18 and TRBJ2-7, with D unclear. Sequenced input: naive CD4+ T cells sorted from blood. As to subset: CD45RA+ positively selected. The clonotype was recovered from a young man in good health. The CDR3 DNA follows: TGTGCCAGCTCACCACCGCTGAACTACGAGCAGTACTTC. It codes for CASSPPLNYEQYF.